This T cell receptor (beta chain) was sequenced during a study of blood T cell repertoires in COVID-19. TCRdb's copy holds only in-frame clones and misses some; the assay was immunoSEQ multiplex PCR. The sample contains approximately 280,000 clones, approximately 90% of which appear only once. The CDR3 consists of 16 residues. Germline lookup yields CDR1 LGHNA and CDR2 YNFKEQ. V shed 5 bases and J shed 0 bases, with 15 bases lying between them. The V and J genes are TRBV4-2 and TRBJ2-3; perhaps TRBD2 as D (5 bases). The clonotype originates from a man in his forties or fifties with acute or convalescent COVID-19. The specimen was peripheral blood. CDR3 bases: TGTGCCAGCAGCGGGAGTTTTCGCCTCAGCACAGATACGCAGTATTTT. This translates into CASSGSFRLSTDTQYF.